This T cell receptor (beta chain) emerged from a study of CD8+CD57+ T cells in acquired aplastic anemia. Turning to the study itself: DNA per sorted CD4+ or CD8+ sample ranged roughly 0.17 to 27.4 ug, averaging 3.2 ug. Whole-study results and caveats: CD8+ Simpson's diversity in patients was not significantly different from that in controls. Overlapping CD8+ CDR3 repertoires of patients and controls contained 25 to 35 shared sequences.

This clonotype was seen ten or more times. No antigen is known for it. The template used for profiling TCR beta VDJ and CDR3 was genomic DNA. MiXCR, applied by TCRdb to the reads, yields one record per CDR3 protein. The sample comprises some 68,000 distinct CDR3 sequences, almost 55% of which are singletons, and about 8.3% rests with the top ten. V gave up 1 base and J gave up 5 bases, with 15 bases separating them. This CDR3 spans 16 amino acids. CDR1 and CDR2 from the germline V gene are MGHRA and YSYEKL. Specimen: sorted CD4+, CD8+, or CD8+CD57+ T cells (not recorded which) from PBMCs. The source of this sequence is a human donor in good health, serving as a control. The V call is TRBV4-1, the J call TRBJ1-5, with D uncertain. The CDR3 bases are TGCGCCAGCAGCCAAGTTATGAAAGGGAGGGATCAGCCCCAGCATTTT. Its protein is CASSQVMKGRDQPQHF.